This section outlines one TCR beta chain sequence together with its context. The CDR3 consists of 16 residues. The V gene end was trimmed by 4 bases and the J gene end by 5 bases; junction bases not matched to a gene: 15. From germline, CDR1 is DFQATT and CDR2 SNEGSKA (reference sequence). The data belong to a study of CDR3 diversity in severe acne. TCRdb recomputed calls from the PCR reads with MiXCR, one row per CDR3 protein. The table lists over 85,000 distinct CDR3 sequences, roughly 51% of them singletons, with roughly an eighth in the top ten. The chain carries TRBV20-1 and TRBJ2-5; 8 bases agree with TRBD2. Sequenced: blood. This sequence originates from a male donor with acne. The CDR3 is CSATGGGRGVQETQYF. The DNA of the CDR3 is TGCAGTGCTACCGGGGGTGGGCGGGGGGTCCAGGAGACCCAGTACTTC.